This entry lists 25 T cell receptor beta chains sequenced from one sample in a study of T-cell reconstitution after alpha-beta-depleted transplantation in children. TCRbeta library preparation incorporated unique molecular identifiers. In TCRdb, the PCR reads were re-called with MiXCR into one record per CDR3 protein. The sample has roughly 100,000 distinct CDR3 sequences, under 9% seen once. This sample comprised PBMCs, obtained before TCRalphabeta/CD19-depleted stem cell transplant. These TCRs come from a boy aged 2 to 10 with acute lymphoblastic leukemia, due to receive a stem cell transplant.

This clonotype was counted ten times or more. The chain joins TRBV20-1 to TRBJ1-1, with D possibly TRBD1 on 5 matching bases. The CDR3 totals 13 residues. Germline V CDR1 and CDR2: DFQATT, SNEGSKA (reference sequence). V was cut by 6 bases and J by 3 bases, with 14 bases left in between. The CDR3: CSASGGGDTEAFF. The CDR3 nucleotides read TGCAGTGCCTCTGGCGGGGGGGACACTGAAGCTTTCTTT.

This clonotype was picked up many times. This chain uses TRBV20-1 with TRBJ2-3; D not resolved. V was trimmed by 1 base and J by 2 bases, leaving 7 bases between them. The CDR3 is made up of 13 amino acids. Looked up from germline, CDR1 is DFQATT and CDR2 is SNEGSKA (reference sequence). CDR3 in amino acids: CSARGWPTDTQYF. Written as DNA, the CDR3 is TGCAGTGCTAGAGGGTGGCCCACAGATACGCAGTATTTT.

This clonotype was counted a few times. The chain uses TRBV24-1 and TRBJ2-2; 15 nucleotides line up with TRBD2. This CDR3 is 17 amino acids long. The trim removed 4 bases at V and 6 bases at J, leaving 5 bases unmatched. Germline assignment: CDR1 KGHDR and CDR2 SFDVKD. The CDR3 reads CATSDSGLAGGPGELFF. The CDR3 nucleotides read TGTGCCACCAGTGACTCCGGACTAGCGGGGGGGCCCGGGGAGCTGTTTTTT.

The table lists this clonotype with many counts. The rearrangement links TRBV11-2 to TRBJ2-1; 12 bases align to TRBD2. This CDR3 contains 13 residues. The germline V gene has CDR1 SGHAT and CDR2 FQNNGV. With V trimmed by 4 bases and J by 9 bases, 1 base remained unmatched. The CDR3 DNA follows: TGTGCCAGCAGCTGGACTAGCGGGGTTGAGCAGTTCTTC. Translating gives CASSWTSGVEQFF.

This clonotype appeared many times. This chain links TRBV9 with TRBJ2-1; TRBD1 aligns across 7 bases. The germline CDR1 and CDR2 sequences are SGDLS and YYNGEE. The CDR3 loop spans 15 amino acids. J lost 5 bases, V lost 7 bases, and 12 bases had no gene match. CDR3 in DNA: TGTGCCAGCTTCCCTAAGGACAGGACCCACAATGAGCAGTTCTTC. It specifies CASFPKDRTHNEQFF.

The chain carries TRBV20-1 and TRBJ1-2; 10 bases are a match to TRBD1. Unmatched junction bases numbered 10, after V lost 2 bases and J lost 4 bases. Germline CDR1 and CDR2: DFQATT and SNEGSKA (reference sequence). The CDR3 extends over 16 amino acids. CDR3 region: CSARLSGQGKSYGYTF. The CDR3, as DNA: TGCAGTGCTAGACTTTCGGGACAGGGGAAGAGCTATGGCTACACCTTC.

This chain joins TRBV4-3 and TRBJ1-4, with D uncertain. The CDR3 is 15 amino acids. The germline V and J ends were trimmed by 4 bases and 0 bases, with 9 bases remaining between them. Germline V gives CDR1 LGHNA, CDR2 YSLEER. CDR3 sequence: CASSRDLATNEKLFF. The CDR3, as DNA: TGCGCCAGCAGCCGGGATCTTGCAACTAATGAAAAACTGTTTTTT.

This clonotype has at least ten counts. J is TRBJ2-5 and V is TRBV5-5; D possibly uses TRBD1 or TRBD2 (5 bases each). The V end was cut by 3 bases, the J end by 4 bases, with 16 bases between. Germline V gene lookup returns CDR1 SGHKS and CDR2 YYEKEE (reference sequence). The CDR3 contains 15 residues. The CDR3 DNA follows: TGTGCCAGCAGCTCAACGGGTGTGGGGGTAGAGACCCAGTACTTC. Its translation: CASSSTGVGVETQYF.

The CDR3 region is CASSPDRGRIESPLHF. DNA of the CDR3: TGTGCCAGCAGCCCCGACCGGGGGCGGATAGAATCACCCCTCCACTTT. V usage is TRBV7-2 and J usage is TRBJ1-6; tentative D call: TRBD1 (6 bases). The CDR3 runs to 16 residues. The germline V gene has CDR1 SGHTA and CDR2 FQGNSA. Trimming left V 5 bases short and J 10 bases short, with 21 bases between.

V and J are TRBV6-2 or TRBV6-3 and TRBJ2-6, with no clear D. The CDR3 sequence is 15 residues long. Germline V gene lookup returns CDR1 MNHEY and CDR2 SVGEGT. The CDR3 region is CTVSKVLSGANVLTF. Here the CDR3 DNA reads TGTACCGTAAGTAAAGTCCTCTCTGGGGCCAACGTCCTGACTTTC.

This clonotype was found many times. V gene TRBV5-1 combines with J gene TRBJ1-1; D ambiguous. V was clipped by 3 bases and J by 1 base, with 7 bases between them. The germline CDR1 and CDR2 sequences are SGHRS and YFSETQ. The CDR3 is made up of 13 amino acids. This CDR3 reads CASSSTANTEAFF. The CDR3, as DNA: TGCGCCAGCAGCTCTACAGCGAACACTGAAGCTTTCTTT.

There are a few counts of this clonotype. The rearrangement joins TRBV20-1 to TRBJ2-3, with 11 bases identical to TRBD2. Germline V gives CDR1 DFQATT, CDR2 SNEGSKA (reference sequence). The CDR3 is 15 amino acids. V lost 6 bases, J lost 1 base, and 6 bases stayed unmatched. CDR3 sequence reads: CSAPTSGTGTDTQYF. CDR3 coding DNA: TGCAGTGCCCCGACTAGCGGGACCGGCACAGATACGCAGTATTTT.

This chain joins TRBV6-5 and TRBJ1-1; D not resolved. Between the trimmed V and J ends, which lost 8 bases and 8 bases, there was a span of 6 bases. Germline CDR1 MNHEY, CDR2 SVGAGI. This CDR3 contains 9 residues. For the CDR3, the DNA is TGTGCCAGCGGACGAGAAGCTTTCTTT. This sequence encodes CASGREAFF.

The table lists this clonotype with many counts. The chain links TRBV5-1 to TRBJ2-7, with D possibly called TRBD1 or TRBD2 (5 bases each). Trimming stripped 5 bases from V and 0 bases from J, with 9 bases between. The CDR3 runs to 13 residues. Germline lookup yields CDR1 SGHRS and CDR2 YFSETQ. CDR3: CASRAGASYEQYF. CDR3 coding DNA: TGCGCCAGCAGAGCCGGGGCCTCCTACGAGCAGTACTTC.

This clonotype turned up a few times. This sequence joins TRBV20-1 and TRBJ2-7; D not resolved. Germline V lookup: CDR1 DFQATT, CDR2 SNEGSKA (reference sequence). V lost 2 bases to trimming and J lost 3 bases, with 5 bases between them. This CDR3 spans 11 amino acids. The CDR3 bases are TGCAGTGCTAGACTAGACTACGAGCAGTACTTC. Translating gives CSARLDYEQYF.

In its sample, this clonotype was seen a few times. The chain recombines TRBV20-1 with TRBJ2-5, with D maybe TRBD2 (6 bases). Germline V lookup: CDR1 DFQATT, CDR2 SNEGSKA (reference sequence). The CDR3 length is 15 residues. V was cut by 0 bases and J by 5 bases, with 16 bases left in between. The CDR3 is CSARDVGTQGETQYF. In DNA form, the CDR3 reads TGCAGTGCTAGAGATGTTGGGACTCAAGGGGAGACCCAGTACTTC.

V and J are TRBV6-2 or TRBV6-3 and TRBJ2-1, with D tentatively TRBD2 (6 bases). The CDR3 extends over 13 amino acids. V gave up 7 bases and J gave up 2 bases, with 9 bases separating them. Germline V gene lookup returns CDR1 MNHEY and CDR2 SVGEGT. The CDR3 protein is CASNQRAYNEQFF. The CDR3 nucleotides read TGTGCCAGCAACCAGCGGGCCTACAATGAGCAGTTCTTC.

This clonotype was seen at least ten times. The rearrangement uses TRBV9 and TRBJ2-2, with a tentative D call TRBD1 (5 bases). Germline V gene data show CDR1 as SGDLS and CDR2 as YYNGEE. There are 14 residues in the CDR3. Trimming removed 4 bases at V and 6 bases at J, with 13 bases between. The CDR3 region is CASSPRQSAGELFF. Written as DNA, the CDR3 is TGTGCCAGCAGCCCCCGACAGAGCGCCGGGGAGCTGTTTTTT.

This clonotype was recorded at least ten times. An end of the junction does not agree with germline; a read error may underlie this. J is TRBJ2-1 and V is TRBV7-9; TRBD1 matches at 10 bases. The CDR3 extends over 14 amino acids. Germline V gene sequence: CDR1 SEHNR, CDR2 FQNEAQ (reference sequence). DNA of the CDR3: TGTGCCAGCAGCTTTAGGGACAGGGGTTTTAAGCAGCTCTTC. Translated, it gives CASSFRDRGFKQLF.

This clonotype has a handful of counts. The chain has TRBV5-1 and TRBJ2-1, with 8 bases identical to TRBD2. CDR1 and CDR2 from the germline V gene are SGHRS and YFSETQ. The CDR3 contains 14 residues. With 7 bases clipped from V and 6 bases from J, the junction kept 9 bases outside the gene matches. The CDR3 reads CASQPRGGPNEQFF. CDR3 coding DNA: TGCGCCAGCCAGCCCCGCGGGGGGCCCAATGAGCAGTTCTTC. Based on the CDR3 plus reference TRBV5-1 and TRBJ2-1, the full variable domain is KAGVTQTPRYLIKTRGQQVTLSCSPISGHRSVSWYQQTPGQGLQFLFEYFSETQRNKGNFPGRFSGRQFSNSRSEMNVSTLELGDSALYLCASQPRGGPNEQFFGPGTRLTVL.

Notes on this clonotype: Possible read error: a much larger clone is one base away. Likely a read error: the CDR3 ends without its conserved phenylalanine or tryptophan. The chain uses TRBV11-2 and TRBJ2-1; D is undetermined. Trimming pared 0 bases from V and 8 bases from J, leaving 11 bases between. This CDR3 contains 14 residues. Looked up from germline, CDR1 is SGHAT and CDR2 is FQNNGV. DNA for the CDR3: TGTGCCAGCAGCTTAGATCGGAAGGTGGATGAGCAGTTCTTG. It encodes CASSLDRKVDEQFL.

In this sample, this clonotype turned up many times. The rearrangement uses TRBV29-1 and TRBJ2-7; 9 bases are shared with TRBD2. CDR3 length equals 13 residues. V was clipped by 6 bases and J by 2 bases; unmatched bases: 5. Germline V CDR1 and CDR2: SQVTM, ANQGSEA. The CDR3 is CSVSSGGTYEQYF. In DNA form, the CDR3 reads TGCAGCGTCTCCAGCGGGGGGACCTACGAGCAGTACTTC.

This clonotype was counted at least ten times. The rearrangement joins TRBV5-1 to TRBJ2-3; the match to TRBD2 covers 8 bases. The length of the CDR3 is 15 residues. Trimming removed 0 bases from V and 1 base from J; junction bases left unmatched: 1. CDR1 SGHRS and CDR2 YFSETQ come from the germline V gene. The CDR3 is CASSLEAGGTDTQYF. The CDR3 bases are TGCGCCAGCAGCTTGGAAGCGGGGGGCACAGATACGCAGTATTTT.

The chain is built from TRBV7-8 and TRBJ1-3; possibly TRBD1 for D (6 bases). The CDR3 runs to 17 residues. V was pared by 3 bases and J by 0 bases, with 15 bases between. CDR1 SGHVS and CDR2 FQNEAQ come from the germline V gene. The CDR3 here is CASSFRGALFSGNTIYF. The CDR3 DNA follows: TGTGCCAGCAGCTTTCGGGGGGCTCTTTTCTCTGGAAACACCATATATTTT.

At least ten counts were recorded for this clonotype. This chain links TRBV13 with TRBJ1-3, with D unclear. Trimming removed 4 bases at V and 1 base at J, with 11 bases between. The CDR3 sequence is 15 residues long. CDR1 is PRHDT and CDR2 is FYEKMQ in the germline V gene (reference sequence). The CDR3 protein is CASSSPSYSGNTIYF. The DNA of the CDR3 is TGTGCCAGCAGCTCGCCGAGCTATTCTGGAAACACCATATATTTT.